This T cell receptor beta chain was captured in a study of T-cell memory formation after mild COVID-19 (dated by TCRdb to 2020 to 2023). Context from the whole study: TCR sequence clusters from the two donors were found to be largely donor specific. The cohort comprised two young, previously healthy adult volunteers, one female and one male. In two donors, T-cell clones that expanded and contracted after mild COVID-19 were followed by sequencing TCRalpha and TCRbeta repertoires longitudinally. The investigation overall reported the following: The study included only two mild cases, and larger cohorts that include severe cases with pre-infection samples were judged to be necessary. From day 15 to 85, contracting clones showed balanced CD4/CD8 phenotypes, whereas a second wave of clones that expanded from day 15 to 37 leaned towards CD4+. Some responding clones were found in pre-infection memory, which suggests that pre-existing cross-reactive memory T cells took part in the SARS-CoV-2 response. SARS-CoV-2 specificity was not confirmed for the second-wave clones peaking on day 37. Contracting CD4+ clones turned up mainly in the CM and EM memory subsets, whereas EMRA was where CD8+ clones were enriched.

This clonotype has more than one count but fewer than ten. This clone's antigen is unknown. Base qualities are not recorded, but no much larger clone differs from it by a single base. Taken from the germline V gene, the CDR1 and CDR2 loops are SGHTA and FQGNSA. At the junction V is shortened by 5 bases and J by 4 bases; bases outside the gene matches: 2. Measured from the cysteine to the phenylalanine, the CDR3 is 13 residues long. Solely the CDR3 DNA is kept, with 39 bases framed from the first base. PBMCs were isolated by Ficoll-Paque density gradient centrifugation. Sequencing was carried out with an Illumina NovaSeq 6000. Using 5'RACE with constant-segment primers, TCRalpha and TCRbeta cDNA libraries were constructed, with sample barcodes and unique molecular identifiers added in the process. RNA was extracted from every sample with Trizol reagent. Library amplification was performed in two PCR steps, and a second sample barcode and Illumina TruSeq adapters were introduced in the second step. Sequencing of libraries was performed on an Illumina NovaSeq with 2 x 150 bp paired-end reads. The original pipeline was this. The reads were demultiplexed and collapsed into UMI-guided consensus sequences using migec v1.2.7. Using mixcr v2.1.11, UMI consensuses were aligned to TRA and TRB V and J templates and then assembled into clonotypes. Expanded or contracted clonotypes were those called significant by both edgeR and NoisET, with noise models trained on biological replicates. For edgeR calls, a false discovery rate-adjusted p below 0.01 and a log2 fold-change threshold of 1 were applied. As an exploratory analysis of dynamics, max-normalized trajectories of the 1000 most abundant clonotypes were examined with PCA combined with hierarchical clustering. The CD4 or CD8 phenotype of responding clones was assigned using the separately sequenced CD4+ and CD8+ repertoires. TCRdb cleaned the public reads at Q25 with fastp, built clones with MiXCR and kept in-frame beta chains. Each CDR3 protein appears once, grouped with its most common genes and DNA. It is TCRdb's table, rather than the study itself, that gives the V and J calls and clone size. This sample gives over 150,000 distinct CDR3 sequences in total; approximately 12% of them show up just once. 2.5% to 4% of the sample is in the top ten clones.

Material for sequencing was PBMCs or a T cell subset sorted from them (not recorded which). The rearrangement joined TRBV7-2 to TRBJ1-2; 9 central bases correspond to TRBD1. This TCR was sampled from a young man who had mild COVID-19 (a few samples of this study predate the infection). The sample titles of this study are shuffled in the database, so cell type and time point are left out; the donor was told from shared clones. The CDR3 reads CASSLDRGYGYTF. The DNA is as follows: TGTGCCAGCAGCCTGGACAGGGGCTATGGCTACACCTTC.